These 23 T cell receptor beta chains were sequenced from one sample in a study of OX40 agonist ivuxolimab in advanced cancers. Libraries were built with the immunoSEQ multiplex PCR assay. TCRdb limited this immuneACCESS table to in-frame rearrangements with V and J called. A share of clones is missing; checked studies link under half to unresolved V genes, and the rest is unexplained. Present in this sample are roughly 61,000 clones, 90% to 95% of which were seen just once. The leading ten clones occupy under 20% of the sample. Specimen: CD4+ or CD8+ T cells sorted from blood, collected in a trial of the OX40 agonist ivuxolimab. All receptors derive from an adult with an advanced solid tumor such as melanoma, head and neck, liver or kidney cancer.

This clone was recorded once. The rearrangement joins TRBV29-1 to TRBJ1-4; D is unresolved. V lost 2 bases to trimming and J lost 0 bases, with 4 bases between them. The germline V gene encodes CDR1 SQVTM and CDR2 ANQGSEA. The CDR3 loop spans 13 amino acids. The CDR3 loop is CSVESTTNEKLFF. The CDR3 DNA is TGCAGCGTTGAAAGTACAACTAATGAAAAACTGTTTTTT.

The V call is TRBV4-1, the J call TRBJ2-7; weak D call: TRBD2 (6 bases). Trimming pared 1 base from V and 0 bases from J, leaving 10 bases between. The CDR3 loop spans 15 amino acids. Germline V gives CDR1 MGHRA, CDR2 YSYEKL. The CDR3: CASSQGGDSSYEQYF. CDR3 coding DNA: TGCGCCAGCAGCCAAGGCGGGGATTCCTCCTACGAGCAGTACTTC.

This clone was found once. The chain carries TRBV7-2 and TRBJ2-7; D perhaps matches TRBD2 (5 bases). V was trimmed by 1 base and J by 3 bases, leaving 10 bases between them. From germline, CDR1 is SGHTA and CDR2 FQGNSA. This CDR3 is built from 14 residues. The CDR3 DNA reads TGTGCCAGCAGCTTAGTCGGGGAAGGCTACGAGCAGTACTTC. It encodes CASSLVGEGYEQYF.

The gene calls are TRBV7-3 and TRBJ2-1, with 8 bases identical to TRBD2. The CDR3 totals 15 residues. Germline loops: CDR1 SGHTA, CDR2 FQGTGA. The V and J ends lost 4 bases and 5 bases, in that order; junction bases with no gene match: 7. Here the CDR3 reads CASSSQGLGNNEQFF. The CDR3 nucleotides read TGTGCCAGCAGCTCACAGGGACTAGGAAACAATGAGCAGTTCTTC.

CDR3 DNA sequence: TGTGCCAGCAGCACCCCCCCTCCGTTAGATACGCAGTATTTT. Its translation: CASSTPPPLDTQYF. The chain joins TRBV4-2 to TRBJ2-3; no firm D call. V was shortened by 5 bases and J by 5 bases, with 14 bases between the two germline ends. This CDR3 contains 14 residues. Germline V gene lookup returns CDR1 LGHNA and CDR2 YNFKEQ.

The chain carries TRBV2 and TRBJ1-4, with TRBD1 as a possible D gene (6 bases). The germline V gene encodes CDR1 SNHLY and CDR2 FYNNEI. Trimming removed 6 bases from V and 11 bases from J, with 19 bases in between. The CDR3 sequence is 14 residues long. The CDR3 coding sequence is TGTGCCAGCAGCGAGAGGGCAGGGGAGATTAAACTGTTTTTT. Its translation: CASSERAGEIKLFF.

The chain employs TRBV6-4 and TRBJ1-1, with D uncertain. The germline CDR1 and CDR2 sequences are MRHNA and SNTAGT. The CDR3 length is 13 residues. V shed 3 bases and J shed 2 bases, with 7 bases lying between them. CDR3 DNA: TGTGCCAGCAGTGAGACACCCAACACTGAAGCTTTCTTT. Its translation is CASSETPNTEAFF.

This chain's CDR3 is CASSPGTSETDTQYF. CDR3 DNA sequence: TGTGCCAGCAGCCCCGGGACTAGCGAAACAGATACGCAGTATTTT. The chain links TRBV7-9 to TRBJ2-3; 10 positions agree with TRBD2. J gave up 3 bases and V 5 bases, and 5 bases lay outside the gene matches. The V gene's germline CDR1 is SEHNR and CDR2 FQNEAQ (reference sequence). The CDR3 consists of 15 residues.

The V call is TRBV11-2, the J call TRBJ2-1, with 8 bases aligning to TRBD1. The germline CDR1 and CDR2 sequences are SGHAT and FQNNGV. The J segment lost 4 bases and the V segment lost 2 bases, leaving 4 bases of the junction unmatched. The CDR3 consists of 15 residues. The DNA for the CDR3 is TGTGCCAGCAGCTTATCTGGACAGGGATACAATGAGCAGTTCTTC. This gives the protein CASSLSGQGYNEQFF.

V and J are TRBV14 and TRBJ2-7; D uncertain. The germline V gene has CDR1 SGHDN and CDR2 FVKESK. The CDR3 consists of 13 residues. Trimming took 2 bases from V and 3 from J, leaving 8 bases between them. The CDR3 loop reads CASSQSFGYEQYF. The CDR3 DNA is TGTGCCAGCAGCCAAAGCTTCGGCTACGAGCAGTACTTC.

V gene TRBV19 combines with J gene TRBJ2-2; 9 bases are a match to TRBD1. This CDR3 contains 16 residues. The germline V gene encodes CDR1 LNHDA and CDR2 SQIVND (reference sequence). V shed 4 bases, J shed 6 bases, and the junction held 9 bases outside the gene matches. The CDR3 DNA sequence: TGTGCCAGTAGTAAGGGGACAGGGTGGCTTTCCGGGGAGCTGTTTTTT. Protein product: CASSKGTGWLSGELFF.

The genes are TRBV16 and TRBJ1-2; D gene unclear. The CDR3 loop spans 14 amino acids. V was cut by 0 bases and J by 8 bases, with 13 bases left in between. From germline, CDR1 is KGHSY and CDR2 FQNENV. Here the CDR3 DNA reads TGTGCCAGCAGCCAATCTAGGTCGGGGAAAGGCTACACCTTC. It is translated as CASSQSRSGKGYTF. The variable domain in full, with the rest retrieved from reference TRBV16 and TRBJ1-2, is GEEVAQTPKHLVRGEGQKAKLYCAPIKGHSYVFWYQQVLKNEFKFLISFQNENVFDETGMPKERFSAKCLPNSPCSLEIQATKLEDSAVYFCASSQSRSGKGYTFGSGTRLTVV.

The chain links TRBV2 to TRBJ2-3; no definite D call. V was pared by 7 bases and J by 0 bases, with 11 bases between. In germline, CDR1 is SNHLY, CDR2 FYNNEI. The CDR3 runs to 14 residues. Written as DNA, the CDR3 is TGTGCCAGCAAAGAGTTTCCCAGCACAGATACGCAGTATTTT. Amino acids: CASKEFPSTDTQYF.

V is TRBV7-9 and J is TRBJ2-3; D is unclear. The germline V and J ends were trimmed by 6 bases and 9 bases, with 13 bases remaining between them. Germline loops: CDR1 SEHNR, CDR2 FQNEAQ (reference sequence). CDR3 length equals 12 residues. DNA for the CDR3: TGTGCCAGCAGTAGTGGGGTTCGGACGCAGTATTTT. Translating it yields CASSSGVRTQYF.

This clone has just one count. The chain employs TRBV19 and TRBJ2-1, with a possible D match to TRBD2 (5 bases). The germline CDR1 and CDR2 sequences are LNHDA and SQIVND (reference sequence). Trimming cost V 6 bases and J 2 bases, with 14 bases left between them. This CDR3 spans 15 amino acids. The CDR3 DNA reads TGTGCCAGTAGCGCCACGGACTTTACCTACAATGAGCAGTTCTTC. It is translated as CASSATDFTYNEQFF.

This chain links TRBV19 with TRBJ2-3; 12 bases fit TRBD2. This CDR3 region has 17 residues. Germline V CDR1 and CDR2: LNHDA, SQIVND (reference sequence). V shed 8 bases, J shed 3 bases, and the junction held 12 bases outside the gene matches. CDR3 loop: CASSHLGLAGGTDTQYF. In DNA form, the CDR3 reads TGTGCCAGTTCCCATCTCGGGCTAGCGGGGGGGACAGATACGCAGTATTTT.

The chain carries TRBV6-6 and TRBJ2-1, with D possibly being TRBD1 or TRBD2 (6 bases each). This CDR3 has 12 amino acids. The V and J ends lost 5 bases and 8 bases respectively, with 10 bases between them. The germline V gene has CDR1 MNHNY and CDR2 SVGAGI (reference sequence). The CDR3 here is CASSEGGDEQFF. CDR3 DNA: TGTGCCAGCAGTGAGGGGGGAGATGAGCAGTTCTTC.

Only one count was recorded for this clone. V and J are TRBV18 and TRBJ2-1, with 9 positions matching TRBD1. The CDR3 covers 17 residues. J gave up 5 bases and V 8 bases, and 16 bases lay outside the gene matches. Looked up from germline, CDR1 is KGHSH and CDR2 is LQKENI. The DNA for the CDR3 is TGTGCCAGCGCAATTGGCTTTCCGACAGGGGGGGACAATGAGCAGTTCTTC. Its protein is CASAIGFPTGGDNEQFF.

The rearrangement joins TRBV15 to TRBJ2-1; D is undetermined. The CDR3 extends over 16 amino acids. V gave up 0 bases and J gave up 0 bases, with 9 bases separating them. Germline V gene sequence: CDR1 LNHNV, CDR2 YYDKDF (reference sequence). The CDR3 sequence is CATSRDLASSYNEQFF. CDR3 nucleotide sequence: TGTGCCACCAGCAGAGATCTTGCTAGCTCCTACAATGAGCAGTTCTTC.

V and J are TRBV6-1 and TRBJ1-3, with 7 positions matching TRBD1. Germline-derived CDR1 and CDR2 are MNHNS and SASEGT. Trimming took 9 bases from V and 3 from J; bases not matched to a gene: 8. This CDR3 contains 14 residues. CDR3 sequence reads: CASVRQGGGNTIYF. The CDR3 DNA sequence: TGTGCCAGTGTTCGACAGGGAGGTGGAAACACCATATATTTT.

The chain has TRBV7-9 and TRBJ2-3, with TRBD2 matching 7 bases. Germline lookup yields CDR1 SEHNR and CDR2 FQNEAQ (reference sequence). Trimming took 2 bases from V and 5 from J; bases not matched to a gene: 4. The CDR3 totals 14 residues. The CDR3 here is CASSLTSGEDTQYF. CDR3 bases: TGTGCCAGCAGCTTAACCAGCGGGGAAGATACGCAGTATTTT.

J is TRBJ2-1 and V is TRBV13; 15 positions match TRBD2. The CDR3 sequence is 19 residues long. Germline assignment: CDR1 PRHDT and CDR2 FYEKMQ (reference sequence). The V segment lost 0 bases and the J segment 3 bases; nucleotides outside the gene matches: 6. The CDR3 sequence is CASSLGSGTSGGIYNEQFF. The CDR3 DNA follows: TGTGCCAGCAGCTTAGGCTCCGGGACTAGCGGGGGGATCTACAATGAGCAGTTCTTC. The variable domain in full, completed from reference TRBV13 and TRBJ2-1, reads AAGVIQSPRHLIKEKRETATLKCYPIPRHDTVYWYQQGPGQDPQFLISFYEKMQSDKGSIPDRFSAQQFSDYHSELNMSSLELGDSALYFCASSLGSGTSGGIYNEQFFGPGTRLTVL.

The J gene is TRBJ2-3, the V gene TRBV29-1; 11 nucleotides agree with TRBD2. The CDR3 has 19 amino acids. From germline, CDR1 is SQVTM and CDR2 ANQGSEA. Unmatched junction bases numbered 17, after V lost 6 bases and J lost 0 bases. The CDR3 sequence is CSVAGTSGLRVFSTDTQYF. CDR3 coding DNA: TGCAGCGTGGCGGGGACTAGCGGATTGAGGGTGTTTAGCACAGATACGCAGTATTTT.